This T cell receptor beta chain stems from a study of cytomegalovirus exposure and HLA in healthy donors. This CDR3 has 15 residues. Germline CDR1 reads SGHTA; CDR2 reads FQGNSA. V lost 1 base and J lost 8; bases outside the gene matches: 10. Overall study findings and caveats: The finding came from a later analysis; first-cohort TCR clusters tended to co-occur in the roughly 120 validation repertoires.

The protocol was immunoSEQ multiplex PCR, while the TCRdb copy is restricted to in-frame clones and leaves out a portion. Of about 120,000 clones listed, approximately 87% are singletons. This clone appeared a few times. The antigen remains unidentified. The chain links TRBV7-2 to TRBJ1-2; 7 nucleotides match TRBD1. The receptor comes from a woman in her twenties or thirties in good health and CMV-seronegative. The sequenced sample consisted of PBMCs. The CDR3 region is CASSLVLGGGRGYTF. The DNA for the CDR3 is TGTGCCAGCAGCTTAGTGTTAGGGGGCGGGCGCGGCTACACCTTC.